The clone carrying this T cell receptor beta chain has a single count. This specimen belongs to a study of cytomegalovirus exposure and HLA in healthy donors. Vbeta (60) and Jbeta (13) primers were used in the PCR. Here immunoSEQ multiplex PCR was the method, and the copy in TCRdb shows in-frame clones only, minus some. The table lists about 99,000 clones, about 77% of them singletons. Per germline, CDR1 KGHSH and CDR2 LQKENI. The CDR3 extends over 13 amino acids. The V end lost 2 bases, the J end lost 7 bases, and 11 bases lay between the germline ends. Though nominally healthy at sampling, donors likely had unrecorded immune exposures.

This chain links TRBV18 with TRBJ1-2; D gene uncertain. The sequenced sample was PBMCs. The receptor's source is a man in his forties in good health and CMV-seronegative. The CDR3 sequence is CASSPDQEGGYTF. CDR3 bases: TGTGCCAGCTCACCAGACCAAGAGGGTGGCTACACCTTC.